Included here is one T cell receptor beta chain sequence, with context. The same CDR3 arises from other DNA sequences in this sample as well. The germline CDR1 and CDR2 sequences are LNHNV and YYDKDF (reference sequence). V gave up 0 bases and J gave up 6 bases; unmatched junction bases: 4. The CDR3 covers 14 residues. The record originates from a study of cytomegalovirus exposure and HLA in healthy donors. Use of 60 Vbeta and 13 Jbeta primers characterized the PCR. Profiling relied on immunoSEQ multiplex PCR, and the TCRdb table lists in-frame clones only, not all of them. The table records 150,000 to 180,000 clones, about 80% of them present only once.

V is TRBV15 and J is TRBJ2-7, with TRBD2 matching over 8 bases. Sequenced: PBMCs. The clonotype comes from a man aged 30 to 45 in good health and CMV-seropositive. The CDR3 loop is CATSRDRAGGEQYF. The CDR3 bases are TGTGCCACCAGCAGAGATCGGGCGGGGGGCGAGCAGTACTTC.